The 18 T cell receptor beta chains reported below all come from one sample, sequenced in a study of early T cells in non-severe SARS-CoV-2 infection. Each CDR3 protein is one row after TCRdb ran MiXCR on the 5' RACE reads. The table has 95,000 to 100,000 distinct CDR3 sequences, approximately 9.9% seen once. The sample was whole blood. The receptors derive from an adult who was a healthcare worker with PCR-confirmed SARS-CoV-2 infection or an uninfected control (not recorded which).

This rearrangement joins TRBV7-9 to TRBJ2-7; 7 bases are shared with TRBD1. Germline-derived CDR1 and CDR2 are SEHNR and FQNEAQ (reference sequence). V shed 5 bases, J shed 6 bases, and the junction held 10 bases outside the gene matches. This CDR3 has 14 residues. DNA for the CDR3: TGTGCCAGCAGCCGGACAGGCAGGGCGTCCGAGCAGTACTTC. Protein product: CASSRTGRASEQYF. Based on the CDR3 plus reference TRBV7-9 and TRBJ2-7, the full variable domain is DTGVSQNPRHKITKRGQNVTFRCDPISEHNRLYWYRQTLGQGPEFLTYFQNEAQLEKSRLLSDRFSAERPKGSFSTLEIQRTEQGDSAMYLCASSRTGRASEQYFGPGTRLTVT.

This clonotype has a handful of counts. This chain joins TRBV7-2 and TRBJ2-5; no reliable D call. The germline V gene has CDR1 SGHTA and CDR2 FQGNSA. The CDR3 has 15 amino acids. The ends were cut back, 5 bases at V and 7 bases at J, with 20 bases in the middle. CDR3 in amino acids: CASSHVRAQLGTQYF. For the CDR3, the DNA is TGTGCCAGCAGCCACGTCCGGGCCCAGCTCGGGACCCAGTACTTC.

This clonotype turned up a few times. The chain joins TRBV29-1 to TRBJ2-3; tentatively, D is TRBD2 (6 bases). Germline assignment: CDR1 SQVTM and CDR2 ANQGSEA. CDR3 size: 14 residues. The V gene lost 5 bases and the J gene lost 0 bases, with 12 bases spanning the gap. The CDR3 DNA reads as TGCAGCGTTCTCCGCGGGACTAGCACAGATACGCAGTATTTT. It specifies CSVLRGTSTDTQYF.

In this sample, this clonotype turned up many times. The CDR3 DNA reads as TGTGCCAGCAGTTTATCGCCGGGACAGGTAGATTACGAGCAGTACTTC. Translated: CASSLSPGQVDYEQYF. The chain recombines TRBV27 with TRBJ2-7; 8 bases are shared with TRBD1. CDR3 length: 16 residues. V was pared by 0 bases and J by 4 bases, with 8 bases of the junction left unmatched. CDR1 MNHEY and CDR2 SMNVEV come from the germline V gene (reference sequence).

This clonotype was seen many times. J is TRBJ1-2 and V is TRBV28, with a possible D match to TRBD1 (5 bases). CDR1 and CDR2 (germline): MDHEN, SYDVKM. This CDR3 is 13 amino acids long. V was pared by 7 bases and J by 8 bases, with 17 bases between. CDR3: CASTRGQGPGYTF. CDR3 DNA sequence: TGTGCCAGCACCCGAGGGCAGGGCCCGGGCTACACCTTC.

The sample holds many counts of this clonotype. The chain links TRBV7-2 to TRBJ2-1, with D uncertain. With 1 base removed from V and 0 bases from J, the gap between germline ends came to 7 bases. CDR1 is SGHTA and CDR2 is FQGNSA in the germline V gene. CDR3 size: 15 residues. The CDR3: CASSLGGPSYNEQFF. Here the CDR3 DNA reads TGTGCCAGCAGCTTAGGGGGTCCCTCCTACAATGAGCAGTTCTTC. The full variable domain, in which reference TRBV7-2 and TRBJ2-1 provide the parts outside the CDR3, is GAGVSQSPSNKVTEKGKDVELRCDPISGHTALYWYRQSLGQGLEFLIYFQGNSAPDKSGLPSDRFSAERTGGSVSTLTIQRTQQEDSAVYLCASSLGGPSYNEQFFGPGTRLTVL.

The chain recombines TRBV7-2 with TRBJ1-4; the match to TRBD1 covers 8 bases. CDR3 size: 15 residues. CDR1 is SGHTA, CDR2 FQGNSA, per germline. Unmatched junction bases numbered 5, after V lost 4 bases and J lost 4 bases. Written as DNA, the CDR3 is TGTGCCAGCAGCTACCGGGACAGGTTTAATGAAAAACTGTTTTTT. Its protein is CASSYRDRFNEKLFF. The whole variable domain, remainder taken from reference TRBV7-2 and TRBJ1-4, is GAGVSQSPSNKVTEKGKDVELRCDPISGHTALYWYRQSLGQGLEFLIYFQGNSAPDKSGLPSDRFSAERTGGSVSTLTIQRTQQEDSAVYLCASSYRDRFNEKLFFGSGTQLSVL.

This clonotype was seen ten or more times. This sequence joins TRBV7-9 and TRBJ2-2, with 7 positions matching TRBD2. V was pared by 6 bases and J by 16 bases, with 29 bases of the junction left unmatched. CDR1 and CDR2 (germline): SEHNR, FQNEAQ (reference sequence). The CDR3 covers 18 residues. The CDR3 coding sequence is TGTGCCAGCAGTCGCCGTCTTCCTAGCGGAGACCCCCGGGGAGTGCCGTTTTTT. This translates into CASSRRLPSGDPRGVPFF.

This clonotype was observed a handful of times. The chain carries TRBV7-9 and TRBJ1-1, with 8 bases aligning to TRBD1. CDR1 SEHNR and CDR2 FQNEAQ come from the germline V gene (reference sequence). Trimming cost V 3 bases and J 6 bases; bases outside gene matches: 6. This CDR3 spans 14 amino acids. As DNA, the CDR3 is TGTGCCAGCAGCTTCCCAGGACAGGGCCCTGAAGCTTTCTTT. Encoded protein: CASSFPGQGPEAFF.

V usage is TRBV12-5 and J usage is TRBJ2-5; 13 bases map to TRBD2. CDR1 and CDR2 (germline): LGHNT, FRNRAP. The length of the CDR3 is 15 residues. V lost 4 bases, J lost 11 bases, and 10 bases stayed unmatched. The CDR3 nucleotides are TGTGCTAGTGGTTCTCGTACGACTAGCGGGGGGTCGCAGTACTTC. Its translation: CASGSRTTSGGSQYF.

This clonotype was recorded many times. The CDR3 DNA follows: TGTGCCACCCAAATGGACAACGGGTATGGCTACACCTTC. This sequence encodes CATQMDNGYGYTF. The chain couples TRBV6-5 to TRBJ1-2; maybe TRBD1 (5 bases). In germline, CDR1 is MNHEY, CDR2 SVGAGI. Trimming pared 10 bases from V and 5 bases from J, leaving 17 bases between. This CDR3 region has 13 residues.

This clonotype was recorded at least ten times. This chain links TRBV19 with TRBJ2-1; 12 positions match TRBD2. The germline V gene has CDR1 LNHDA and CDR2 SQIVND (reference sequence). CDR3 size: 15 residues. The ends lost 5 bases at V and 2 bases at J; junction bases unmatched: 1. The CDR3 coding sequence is TGTGCCAGTAGTTCTAGCGGGGGGGCCTACAATGAGCAGTTCTTC. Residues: CASSSSGGAYNEQFF.

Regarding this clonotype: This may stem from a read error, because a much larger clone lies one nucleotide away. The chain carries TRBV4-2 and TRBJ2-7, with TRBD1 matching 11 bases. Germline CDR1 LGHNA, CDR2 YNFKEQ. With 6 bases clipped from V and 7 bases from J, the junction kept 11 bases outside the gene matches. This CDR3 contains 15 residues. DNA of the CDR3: TGTGCCAGCAGGTCCGGGACAGGGGGATTAAGGGAGCAGTACTTC. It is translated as CASRSGTGGLREQYF.

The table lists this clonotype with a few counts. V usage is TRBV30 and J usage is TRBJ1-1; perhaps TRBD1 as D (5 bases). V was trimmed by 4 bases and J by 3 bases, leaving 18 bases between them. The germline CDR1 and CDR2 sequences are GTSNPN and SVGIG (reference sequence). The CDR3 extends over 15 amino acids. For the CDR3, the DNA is TGTGCCTGGATAGGGATGCCGGGGGGGGACACTGAAGCTTTCTTT. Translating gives CAWIGMPGGDTEAFF.

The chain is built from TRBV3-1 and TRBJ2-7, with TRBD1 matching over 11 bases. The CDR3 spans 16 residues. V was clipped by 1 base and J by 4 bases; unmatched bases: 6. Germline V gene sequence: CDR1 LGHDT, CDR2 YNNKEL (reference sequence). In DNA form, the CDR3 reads TGTGCCAGCAGCCAAGCCGGGACAGGGGGGAGGTACGAGCAGTACTTC. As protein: CASSQAGTGGRYEQYF.

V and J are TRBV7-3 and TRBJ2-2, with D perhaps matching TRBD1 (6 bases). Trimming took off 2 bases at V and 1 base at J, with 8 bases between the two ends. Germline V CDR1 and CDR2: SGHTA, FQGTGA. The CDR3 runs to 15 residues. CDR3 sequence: CASSLQGRNTGELFF. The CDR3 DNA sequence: TGTGCCAGCAGCTTACAGGGGAGGAACACCGGGGAGCTGTTTTTT.

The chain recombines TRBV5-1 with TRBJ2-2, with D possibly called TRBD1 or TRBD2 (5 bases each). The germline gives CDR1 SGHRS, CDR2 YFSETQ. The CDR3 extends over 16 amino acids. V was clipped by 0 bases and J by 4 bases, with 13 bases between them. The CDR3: CASSLARGVGTGELFF. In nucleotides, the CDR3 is TGCGCCAGCAGCTTGGCCAGAGGGGTAGGCACCGGGGAGCTGTTTTTT.

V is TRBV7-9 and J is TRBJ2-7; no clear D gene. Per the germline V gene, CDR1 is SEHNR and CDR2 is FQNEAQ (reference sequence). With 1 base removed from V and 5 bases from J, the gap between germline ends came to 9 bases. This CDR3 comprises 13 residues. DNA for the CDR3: TGTGCCAGCAGCTTAGGAGTATCCCACGAGCAGTACTTC. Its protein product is CASSLGVSHEQYF.